This T cell receptor beta chain was captured by sequencing in a study of blood T cell repertoires in COVID-19. Profiled with immunoSEQ multiplex PCR; TCRdb holds only in-frame clones, not every one. The table records around 250,000 clones, around four fifths of them present only once. Between the trimmed V and J ends, which lost 1 base and 2 bases, there was a span of 8 bases. There are 14 residues in the CDR3. CDR1 SGHAT and CDR2 FQNNGV come from the germline V gene. Sequenced material: peripheral blood. This clonotype originated in a man aged 25-45 years who had recovered from COVID-19. The rearrangement links TRBV11-2 to TRBJ2-5; D gene unclear. In DNA, the CDR3 is TGTGCCAGCAGCTTAGGCACAGTACAAGAGACCCAGTACTTC. This gives the protein CASSLGTVQETQYF.